A selection of T cell receptor beta chains follows, all from one sample in a study of CD8 T cells in ankylosing spondylitis. Using its own MiXCR run on the 5' RACE reads, TCRdb lists one record per CDR3 protein. The repertoire holds under 200,000 distinct CDR3 sequences, around 10% seen once, with just under 30% in the top ten. The specimen was blood, either unsorted or a sorted T cell fraction (not recorded which). The receptor set was obtained from a male donor with ankylosing spondylitis or in good health (not recorded which). CDR3s include the opening cysteine and the closing phenylalanine or tryptophan. D genes are given only for firm matches. Clone size is not always given. Where it is, it says once, few, many or a class for expanded clones.

J	V	D	size	CDR3	DNA
TRBJ2-7	TRBV5-1	NA	NA	CASSFGTRDFTYEQYF	TGCGCCAGCAGCTTTGGTACTAGGGACTTTACCTACGAGCAGTACTTC
TRBJ1-1	TRBV12-3/TRBV12-4	NA	many	CASTKGPSGGTEAFF	TGTGCCAGCACCAAAGGGCCCTCCGGGGGCACTGAAGCTTTCTTT
TRBJ2-7	TRBV20-1	TRBD2	many	CSAKQAGPSYEQYF	TGCAGTGCTAAGCAAGCGGGGCCCTCCTACGAGCAGTACTTC
TRBJ2-7	TRBV6-1	TRBD2	many	CASSPREYEYEQYF	TGTGCCAGCAGTCCGCGGGAGTACGAGTACGAGCAGTACTTC
TRBJ1-1	TRBV5-1	NA	NA	CASSSREGGNTEAFF	TGCGCCAGCAGCTCTCGGGAGGGGGGAAACACTGAAGCTTTCTTT
TRBJ2-3	TRBV5-6	NA	few	CASSPQYGSTDTQYF	TGTGCCAGCAGCCCTCAGTACGGGAGCACAGATACGCAGTATTTT
TRBJ1-5	TRBV12-3/TRBV12-4	NA	few	CASSLSGDNQPQHF	TGTGCCAGCAGTTTGTCGGGGGACAATCAGCCCCAGCATTTT
TRBJ2-7	TRBV10-3	NA	NA	CAISPTTGSSYEQYF	TGTGCCATCAGCCCTACCACCGGGAGCTCCTACGAGCAGTACTTC
TRBJ2-7	TRBV5-1	NA	NA	CASSLAEIGVYDEQYF	TGCGCCAGCAGCTTGGCCGAAATTGGGGTTTACGACGAGCAGTACTTC
TRBJ2-1	TRBV3-1	NA	many	CASSPDYNEQFF	TGTGCCAGCAGCCCCGACTACAATGAGCAGTTCTTC
TRBJ2-1	TRBV7-9	TRBD2	few	CASSLVLAGAYNEQFF	TGTGCCAGCAGCTTAGTATTAGCGGGGGCCTACAATGAGCAGTTCTTC
TRBJ2-5	TRBV27	TRBD2	NA	CASSPSTSGGWETQYF	TGTGCCAGCAGTCCCTCGACTAGCGGGGGGTGGGAGACCCAGTACTTC
TRBJ2-2	TRBV5-1	NA	few	CASSLLRAPDGELFF	TGCGCCAGCAGCTTGCTCAGGGCTCCTGACGGGGAGCTGTTTTTT
TRBJ1-1	TRBV29-1	NA	many	CSVELQGNTEAFF	TGCAGCGTTGAGTTACAGGGGAACACTGAAGCTTTCTTT
TRBJ2-3	TRBV21-1	NA	NA	CASSKDRTGLAGDSTDTQYF	TGTGCCAGCAGCAAAGATCGTACGGGACTAGCGGGAGATAGCACAGATACGCAGTATTTT
TRBJ2-1	TRBV24-1	TRBD2	many	CATSATSGRNEQFF	TGTGCCACCAGTGCAACTAGCGGGAGAAATGAGCAGTTCTTC
TRBJ2-2	TRBV12-3/TRBV12-4	NA	many	CASSLRTRGTGELFF	TGTGCCAGCAGTTTGCGTACCCGAGGGACCGGGGAGCTGTTTTTT
TRBJ1-2	TRBV5-1	TRBD1	many	CASTRTGDNGYTF	TGCGCCAGCACCCGAACAGGGGATAATGGCTACACCTTC
TRBJ1-5	TRBV15	NA	few	CATSPGQAKNQPQHF	TGTGCCACCAGCCCGGGACAAGCGAAAAATCAGCCCCAGCATTTT
TRBJ2-1	TRBV6-1	NA	many	CASADDPGNEQFF	TGTGCCAGCGCGGATGATCCAGGGAATGAGCAGTTCTTC
TRBJ2-5	TRBV5-1	TRBD2	many	CASSLAAGRVETQYF	TGCGCCAGCAGCTTGGCGGCGGGGAGGGTCGAGACCCAGTACTTC
TRBJ2-3	TRBV20-1	NA	many	CSARGTDTQYF	TGCAGTGCTAGAGGCACAGATACGCAGTATTTT
TRBJ2-2	TRBV24-1	NA	many	CATSDYQGRGTGELFF	TGTGCCACCAGTGATTACCAGGGACGGGGCACCGGGGAGCTGTTTTTT
TRBJ2-1	TRBV10-3	NA	many	CAIQYSALYNEQFF	TGTGCCATCCAATACTCGGCACTTTACAATGAGCAGTTCTTC
TRBJ2-5	TRBV7-9	NA	many	CASSSLQETQYF	TGTGCCAGCAGCTCCCTTCAAGAGACCCAGTACTTC
TRBJ2-1	TRBV7-2	TRBD1	few	CASSFPTGANEQFF	TGTGCCAGCAGCTTTCCGACAGGGGCCAATGAGCAGTTCTTC
TRBJ2-3	TRBV5-1	TRBD1	many	CASSKQGAINTDTQYF	TGCGCCAGCAGTAAACAGGGGGCAATAAACACAGATACGCAGTATTTT
TRBJ2-3	TRBV20-1	NA	many	CSARDRPSLTDTQYF	TGCAGTGCTAGAGATCGTCCGAGCCTCACAGATACGCAGTATTTT
TRBJ2-3	TRBV5-1	NA	many	CASSVLDRSSTDTQYF	TGCGCCAGCAGCGTTCTTGACCGATCTAGCACAGATACGCAGTATTTT
TRBJ2-2	TRBV18	TRBD1	few	CASSPDRVDTGELFF	TGTGCCAGCTCACCAGACAGGGTGGACACCGGGGAGCTGTTTTTT
TRBJ2-7	TRBV18	TRBD2	few	CASSEFSGEISYEQYF	TGTGCCAGCTCAGAATTTAGCGGGGAAATCTCCTACGAGCAGTACTTC
TRBJ2-7	TRBV20-1	TRBD1	NA	CSARGQLGVSYF	TGCAGTGCTAGGGGACAGTTGGGGGTCTCGTACTTC
TRBJ1-2	TRBV5-1	TRBD1	many	CASSKDRGPNGYTF	TGCGCCAGCAGCAAGGACAGGGGGCCCAATGGCTACACCTTC
TRBJ1-2	TRBV28	NA	many	CASSLARKGYTF	TGTGCCAGCAGTTTGGCGCGTAAAGGCTACACCTTC
TRBJ2-1	TRBV20-1	NA	many	CSASSGLDNEFF	TGCAGTGCTAGCTCGGGACTCGACAATGAGTTCTTC
TRBJ2-3	TRBV14	NA	many	CASSQEITDTQYF	TGTGCCAGCAGCCAAGAAATCACAGATACGCAGTATTTT
TRBJ2-1	TRBV27	NA	many	CASRARTGSSYNEQFF	TGTGCCAGCAGGGCGAGGACGGGGAGCTCCTACAATGAGCAGTTCTTC
TRBJ2-5	TRBV20-1	TRBD1	many	CSARSGQGQETQYF	TGCAGTGCTAGATCTGGACAGGGTCAAGAGACCCAGTACTTC
TRBJ1-1	TRBV27	TRBD1	many	CASSWNRGLEAFF	TGTGCCAGCAGTTGGAACAGGGGGCTTGAAGCTTTCTTT
TRBJ2-1	TRBV20-1	TRBD2	many	CSARGGTRHNEQFF	TGCAGTGCTAGAGGGGGGACTAGGCACAATGAGCAGTTCTTC
TRBJ2-7	TRBV12-3/TRBV12-4	TRBD2	many	CASSPWGAGGLNEQYF	TGTGCCAGCAGCCCCTGGGGAGCGGGAGGCTTGAACGAGCAGTACTTC
TRBJ2-7	TRBV11-2	NA	few	CASTPGPPYEQYF	TGTGCCAGCACCCCCGGGCCTCCCTACGAGCAGTACTTC
TRBJ1-1	TRBV6-1	NA	NA	CASNRGPGALTEAFF	TGTGCCAGTAACAGAGGGCCAGGGGCGTTGACTGAAGCTTTCTTT
TRBJ1-4	TRBV18	NA	many	CASRGRATNEKLFF	TGTGCCAGCCGCGGACGGGCAACTAATGAAAAACTGTTTTTT
TRBJ1-1	TRBV20-1	TRBD1	NA	CSASQGASGVNTEAFF	TGCAGTGCTAGTCAGGGGGCGTCAGGGGTGAACACTGAAGCTTTCTTT
TRBJ1-1	TRBV5-8	NA	many	CASSNRVSGTEAFF	TGTGCCAGCAGCAACAGGGTTTCGGGCACTGAAGCTTTCTTT
TRBJ2-7	TRBV6-2/TRBV6-3	NA	few	CASSYMGVDYEQYF	TGTGCCAGCAGTTACATGGGAGTAGACTACGAGCAGTACTTC
TRBJ2-1	TRBV29-1	TRBD1	many	CSVRPADRGDEQFF	TGCAGCGTCAGACCGGCAGACAGGGGTGATGAGCAGTTCTTC
TRBJ2-5	TRBV3-1	NA	NA	CASSKLVLPGETQYF	TGTGCCAGCAGCAAGCTGGTCCTCCCCGGGGAGACCCAGTACTTC
TRBJ1-2	TRBV7-2	NA	NA	CASSVGRDDYGYTF	TGTGCCAGCAGCGTCGGACGGGATGACTATGGCTACACCTTC
TRBJ1-4	TRBV12-3/TRBV12-4	NA	many	CASSSGANEKLFF	TGTGCCAGCAGTTCAGGGGCTAATGAAAAACTGTTTTTT
TRBJ1-3	TRBV6-1	NA	NA	CASSEAPSSGNTIYF	TGTGCCAGCAGTGAAGCGCCGAGCTCTGGAAACACCATATATTTT